Shown below are 15 T cell receptor beta chains from a single sample sequenced in a study of T cell responses to AZD1222 COVID-19 vaccine. Method: immunoSEQ multiplex PCR; TCRdb's copy keeps in-frame clones and lacks some. The data contain roughly 120,000 clones, 87% of them singletons. Sequencing was performed on peripheral blood, taken on day 0 of AZD1222 vaccination. These receptors were obtained from an adult in good health.

The CDR3, as DNA: TGTGCCAGCAGCACCGCCGGGACTAGCGGACAAGAGACCCAGTACTTC. It codes for CASSTAGTSGQETQYF. This rearrangement joins TRBV7-2 to TRBJ2-5; TRBD2 matches at 11 bases. Germline CDR1 SGHTA, CDR2 FQGNSA. The CDR3 totals 16 residues. V shed 5 bases, J shed 2 bases, and the junction held 7 bases outside the gene matches.

The chain combines TRBV19 with TRBJ1-6; tentatively, D is TRBD1 (6 bases). The CDR3 has 16 amino acids. Trimming shortened V by 2 bases and J by 6 bases, and 14 bases separated the two germline ends. The germline V gene has CDR1 LNHDA and CDR2 SQIVND (reference sequence). CDR3 nucleotides: TGTGCCAGTAGTATACAGGGGCCCGTCCCTAATTCACCCCTCCACTTT. Protein sequence: CASSIQGPVPNSPLHF.

The chain couples TRBV12-5 to TRBJ1-1; D uncertain. From germline, CDR1 is LGHNT and CDR2 FRNRAP. The length of the CDR3 is 12 residues. V dropped 4 bases and J dropped 1 base, with 4 bases sitting between them. The CDR3 protein is CASGYGNTEAFF. As DNA, the CDR3 is TGTGCTAGTGGTTATGGGAACACTGAAGCTTTCTTT.

This clone was found once. The chain recombines TRBV19 with TRBJ1-4, with TRBD1 matching over 9 bases. The V segment lost 7 bases and the J segment 8 bases; nucleotides outside the gene matches: 8. The CDR3 covers 14 residues. The V gene's germline CDR1 is LNHDA and CDR2 SQIVND (reference sequence). The CDR3 coding sequence is TGTGCCAGTACCCACAGGGGGCGTCTGGAAAAACTGTTTTTT. It encodes CASTHRGRLEKLFF.

This clone has just one count. The rearrangement links TRBV7-8 to TRBJ1-6, with TRBD1 as a possible D gene (5 bases). Germline CDR1 and CDR2: SGHVS and FQNEAQ. The CDR3 spans 12 residues. Trimming stripped 4 bases from V and 9 bases from J, with 7 bases between. The CDR3 spells CASSSQGSPLHF. CDR3 in DNA: TGTGCCAGCAGCTCTCAGGGTTCACCCCTCCACTTT.

The rearrangement uses TRBV3-1 (or the pseudogene TRBV3-2) and TRBJ2-7; 8 nucleotides line up with TRBD1. J lost 0 bases, V lost 4 bases, and 2 bases had no gene match. CDR1 and CDR2 (germline): LGHDT, YNNKEL (reference sequence). There are 14 residues in the CDR3. The chain's CDR3 is CASSRQGNSYEQYF. The DNA for the CDR3 is TGTGCCAGCAGCCGACAGGGGAACTCCTACGAGCAGTACTTC.

The chain carries TRBV18 and TRBJ1-5; possibly TRBD1 for D (5 bases). Trimming took off 4 bases at V and 3 bases at J, with 10 bases between the two ends. In germline, CDR1 is KGHSH, CDR2 LQKENI. The CDR3 is made up of 14 amino acids. CDR3 DNA sequence: TGTGCCAGCTCACTCGAAGGGGTCAATCAGCCCCAGCATTTT. Its protein product is CASSLEGVNQPQHF.

This chain uses TRBV7-9 with TRBJ1-3; 7 bases line up with TRBD1. Per the germline V gene, CDR1 is SEHNR and CDR2 is FQNEAQ (reference sequence). The V segment lost 5 bases and the J segment 0 bases; nucleotides outside the gene matches: 7. CDR3 length: 16 residues. The CDR3 here is CASSNQGGDSGNTIYF. In DNA, the CDR3 is TGTGCCAGCAGCAACCAGGGGGGGGACTCTGGAAACACCATATATTTT.

V and J are TRBV11-3 and TRBJ1-1; 8 bases map to TRBD1. The germline CDR1 and CDR2 sequences are SGHNT and YENEEA. The CDR3 spans 18 residues. Trimming removed 2 bases from V and 1 base from J; junction bases left unmatched: 12. CDR3 protein: CASSLRAKRDRGNTEAFF. The DNA of the CDR3 is TGTGCCAGCAGCTTACGGGCGAAGCGTGACAGGGGGAACACTGAAGCTTTCTTT.

The V gene is TRBV6-5, the J gene TRBJ2-2; 7 bases are a match to TRBD1. V shed 4 bases and J 7 bases; nucleotides not matched to a gene: 3. The germline gives CDR1 MNHEY, CDR2 SVGAGI. The CDR3 has 13 residues. CDR3 DNA: TGTGCCAGCAGTTTCAGGGGGATCGGGGAGCTGTTTTTT. Amino acid sequence: CASSFRGIGELFF.

The rearrangement joins TRBV9 to TRBJ1-2; D call uncertain. This CDR3 is 15 amino acids long. Trimming took off 0 bases at V and 6 bases at J, with 15 bases between the two ends. Germline loops: CDR1 SGDLS, CDR2 YYNGEE. For the CDR3, the DNA is TGTGCCAGCAGCGTAGATGGGGAGAGCTTTGATGGCTACACCTTC. Its protein is CASSVDGESFDGYTF.

The chain is built from TRBV4-1 and TRBJ1-1; D uncertain. CDR3 length: 14 residues. Deletions cut 1 base from V and 3 bases from J, with 9 bases between. The germline gives CDR1 MGHRA, CDR2 YSYEKL. CDR3 coding DNA: TGCGCCAGCAGCCAAGTTCAGGCGGACACTGAAGCTTTCTTT. As protein: CASSQVQADTEAFF.

The chain combines TRBV6-5 with TRBJ1-1; TRBD1 agrees at 8 bases. The CDR3 is 12 residues long. From germline, CDR1 is MNHEY and CDR2 SVGAGI. The V gene end was trimmed by 5 bases and the J gene end by 5 bases; junction bases not matched to a gene: 1. DNA of the CDR3: TGTGCCAGCAGTCACAGGGGGACTGAAGCTTTCTTT. Protein: CASSHRGTEAFF.

The chain combines TRBV6-5 with TRBJ2-7; no clear D gene. Germline CDR1 reads MNHEY; CDR2 reads SVGAGI. The CDR3 length is 14 residues. V shed 6 bases and J shed 2 bases, with 14 bases lying between them. CDR3 region: CASSGDLGTYEQYF. The CDR3 nucleotides read TGTGCCAGCAGCGGTGACCTGGGGACCTACGAGCAGTACTTC.

V gene TRBV4-3 combines with J gene TRBJ1-2, with TRBD1 identical over 7 bases. The length of the CDR3 is 17 residues. Germline V gives CDR1 LGHNA, CDR2 YSLEER. V lost 1 base, J lost 2 bases, and 10 bases stayed unmatched. The CDR3 spells CASSQGPGGGGNYGYTF. In DNA form, the CDR3 reads TGCGCCAGCAGCCAAGGCCCCGGGGGAGGGGGCAACTATGGCTACACCTTC.